One and the same sample provided the 11 T cell receptor beta chains below, sequenced in a study of shared clonotypes between healthy human individuals. Profiling relied on immunoSEQ multiplex PCR, and the TCRdb table lists in-frame clones only, not all of them. Of more than 550,000 clones in the sample, 80% to 95% are singletons; the top ten hold 30% to 40%. The specimen sequenced was memory CD8+ T cells from PBMCs. As for subset: CD45RO+ cells pooled with CCR7-negative TemRA cells. These receptors all come from a man younger than 30 in good health. Some clones in this sample may be carry-over from other donors' samples.

A word on this clone: Other DNA sequences in this specimen translate into the identical CDR3. This sequence joins TRBV27 and TRBJ2-7; perhaps TRBD1 as D (5 bases). CDR1 is MNHEY and CDR2 is SMNVEV in the germline V gene (reference sequence). Deletions cut 4 bases from V and 3 bases from J, with 7 bases between. The CDR3 is 12 amino acids. In nucleotides, the CDR3 is TGTGCCAGCAGTTCGCAGGGCTACGAGCAGTACTTC. Translation gives CASSSQGYEQYF.

CDR3 region: CASSPAGGSGNTIYF. The CDR3 region has the DNA TGTGCCAGCAGTCCCGCGGGGGGTTCTGGAAACACCATATATTTT. This chain uses TRBV7-3 with TRBJ1-3; a weak D match, TRBD1 (5 bases). The CDR3 spans 15 residues. Germline values: CDR1 SGHTA, CDR2 FQGTGA. V was shortened by 6 bases and J by 1 base, with 13 bases between the two germline ends.

The chain combines TRBV5-1 with TRBJ1-3; D uncertain. Trimming pared 5 bases from V and 0 bases from J, leaving 12 bases between. This CDR3 region has 15 residues. Germline CDR1 SGHRS, CDR2 YFSETQ. The CDR3 spells CASRGATDSGNTIYF. DNA for the CDR3: TGCGCCAGCAGGGGAGCGACTGACTCTGGAAACACCATATATTTT.

This clone appeared a single time. The CDR3 sequence: CASSLGGTSGRATFF. CDR3 DNA: TGTGCCAGCAGCCTAGGGGGGACTAGCGGGAGGGCTACGTTCTTC. The V and J genes are TRBV9 and TRBJ2-1; 16 bases agree with TRBD2. CDR1 and CDR2 (germline): SGDLS, YYNGEE. The CDR3 is 15 residues long. V trimming: 4 bases; J trimming: 15 bases; junction bases outside the gene matches: 10. The entire variable domain, with the rest obtained from reference TRBV9 and TRBJ2-1, is as follows: DSGVTQTPKHLITATGQRVTLRCSPRSGDLSVYWYQQSLDQGLQFLIQYYNGEERAKGNILERFSAQQFPDLHSELNLSSLELGDSALYFCASSLGGTSGRATFFGPGTRLTVL.

The genes are TRBV27 and TRBJ2-1; the D call may be TRBD1 or TRBD2 (5 bases each). The CDR3 runs 15 residues. V shed 0 bases and J shed 8 bases, with 14 bases lying between them. CDR1 and CDR2 from the germline V gene are MNHEY and SMNVEV (reference sequence). The CDR3 DNA is TGTGCCAGCAGTTTATCGTTCGAGGGGACGGATGAGCAGTTCTTC. This gives the protein CASSLSFEGTDEQFF.

This chain joins TRBV7-9 and TRBJ2-1; the match to TRBD2 covers 7 bases. This CDR3 contains 15 residues. CDR1 and CDR2 (germline): SEHNR, FQNEAQ (reference sequence). J lost 10 bases, V lost 0 bases, and 9 bases had no gene match. The CDR3 here is CASSLARLAIREQFF. In nucleotides, the CDR3 is TGTGCCAGCAGCTTAGCTCGACTAGCTATCAGGGAGCAGTTCTTC.

V and J are TRBV6-1 and TRBJ1-5; 8 nucleotides align to TRBD1. CDR1 is MNHNS and CDR2 is SASEGT in the germline V gene. The CDR3 loop spans 15 amino acids. Trimming cost V 5 bases and J 4 bases; bases outside gene matches: 7. The CDR3, as DNA: TGTGCCAGCAGTAAGGACAGACAGGGGAATCAGCCCCAGCATTTT. Encoded protein: CASSKDRQGNQPQHF.

The V gene is TRBV12-5, the J gene TRBJ1-2, with 7 nucleotides matching TRBD1. CDR1 is LGHNT and CDR2 is FRNRAP in the germline V gene. The CDR3 covers 11 residues. V was pared by 8 bases and J by 5 bases, with 2 bases of the junction left unmatched. CDR3 loop: CASSGGYGYTF. The CDR3 DNA is TGTGCTAGTTCAGGGGGGTATGGCTACACCTTC.

V gene TRBV7-9 combines with J gene TRBJ1-5; D perhaps matches TRBD1 (5 bases). The CDR3 covers 19 residues. The ends were cut back, 5 bases at V and 5 bases at J, with 28 bases in the middle. Germline V gene lookup returns CDR1 SEHNR and CDR2 FQNEAQ (reference sequence). The CDR3 DNA sequence: TGTGCCAGCAGCCCATTACCCGGAGTAGGGGTGCCGTGGGATCAGCCCCAGCATTTT. This encodes CASSPLPGVGVPWDQPQHF.

This chain connects TRBV7-3 to TRBJ2-1; TRBD2 matches at 13 bases. J was trimmed by 14 bases and V by 3 bases; bases with no gene match: 13. CDR1 and CDR2 from the germline V gene are SGHTA and FQGTGA. This CDR3 is 16 amino acids long. As DNA, the CDR3 is TGTGCCAGCAGCTTTGACTACGGACTAGCGGGAGAGGTAAAGTTCTTC. It translates to CASSFDYGLAGEVKFF.

The chain combines TRBV10-3 with TRBJ2-1, with D maybe TRBD1 (5 bases). The CDR3 extends over 15 amino acids. Between the trimmed V and J ends, which lost 2 bases and 2 bases, there was a span of 10 bases. Germline CDR1 and CDR2: ENHRY and SYGVKD. CDR3 nucleotides: TGTGCCATCAGTGAGACAGGCGGTGCCTACAATGAGCAGTTCTTC. Protein sequence: CAISETGGAYNEQFF.